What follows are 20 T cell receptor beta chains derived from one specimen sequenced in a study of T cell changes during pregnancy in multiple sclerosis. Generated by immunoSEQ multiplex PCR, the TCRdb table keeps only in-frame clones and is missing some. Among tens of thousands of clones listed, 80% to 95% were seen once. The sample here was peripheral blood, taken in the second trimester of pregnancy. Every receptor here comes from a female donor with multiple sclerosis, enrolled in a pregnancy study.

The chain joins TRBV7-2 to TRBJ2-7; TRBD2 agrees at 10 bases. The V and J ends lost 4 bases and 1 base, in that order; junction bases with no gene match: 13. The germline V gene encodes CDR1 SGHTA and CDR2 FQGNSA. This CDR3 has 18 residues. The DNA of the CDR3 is TGTGCCAGCAGCTATATGATTGGTAGCGGGAGGAGGTCCTACGAGCAGTACTTC. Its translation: CASSYMIGSGRRSYEQYF. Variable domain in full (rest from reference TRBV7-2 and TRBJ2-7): GAGVSQSPSNKVTEKGKDVELRCDPISGHTALYWYRQSLGQGLEFLIYFQGNSAPDKSGLPSDRFSAERTGGSVSTLTIQRTQQEDSAVYLCASSYMIGSGRRSYEQYFGPGTRLTVT.

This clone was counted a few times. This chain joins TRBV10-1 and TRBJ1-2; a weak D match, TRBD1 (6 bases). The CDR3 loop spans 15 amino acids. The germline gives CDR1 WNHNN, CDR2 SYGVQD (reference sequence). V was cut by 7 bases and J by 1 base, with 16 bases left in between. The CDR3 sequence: CASNPGTHLNYGYTF. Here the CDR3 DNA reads TGCGCCAGCAATCCGGGGACACATCTTAACTATGGCTACACCTTC.

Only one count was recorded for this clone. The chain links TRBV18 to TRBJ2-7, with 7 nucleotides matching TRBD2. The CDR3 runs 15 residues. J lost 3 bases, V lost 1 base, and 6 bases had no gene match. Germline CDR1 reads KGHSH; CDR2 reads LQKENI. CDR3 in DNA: TGTGCCAGCTCACCACTGGGGGGGAGCGGCTACGAGCAGTACTTC. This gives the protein CASSPLGGSGYEQYF.

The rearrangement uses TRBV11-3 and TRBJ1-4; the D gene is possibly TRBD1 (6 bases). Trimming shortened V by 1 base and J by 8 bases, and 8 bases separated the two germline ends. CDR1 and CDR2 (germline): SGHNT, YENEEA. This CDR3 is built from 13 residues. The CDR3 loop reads CASSLAGGEKLFF. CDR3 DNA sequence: TGTGCCAGCAGCTTAGCTGGGGGCGAAAAACTGTTTTTT. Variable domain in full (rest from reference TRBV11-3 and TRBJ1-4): EAGVVQSPRYKIIEKKQPVAFWCNPISGHNTLYWYLQNLGQGPELLIRYENEEAVDDSQLPKDRFSAERLKGVDSTLKIQPAELGDSAVYLCASSLAGGEKLFFGSGTQLSVL.

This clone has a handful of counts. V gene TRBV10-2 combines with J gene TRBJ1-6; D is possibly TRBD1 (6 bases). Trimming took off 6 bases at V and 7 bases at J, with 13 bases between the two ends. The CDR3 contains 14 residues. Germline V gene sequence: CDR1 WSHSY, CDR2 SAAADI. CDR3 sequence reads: CASRWTASNSPLHF. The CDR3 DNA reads TGCGCCAGCAGATGGACAGCTAGCAATTCACCCCTCCACTTT.

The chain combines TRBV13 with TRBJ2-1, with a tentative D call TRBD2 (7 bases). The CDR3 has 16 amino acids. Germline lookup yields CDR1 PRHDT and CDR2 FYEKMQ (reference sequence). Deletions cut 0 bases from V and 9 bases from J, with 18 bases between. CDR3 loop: CASSLGRGPRRGEQFF. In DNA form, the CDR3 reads TGTGCCAGCAGCTTAGGGCGGGGGCCGCGGAGGGGTGAGCAGTTCTTC.

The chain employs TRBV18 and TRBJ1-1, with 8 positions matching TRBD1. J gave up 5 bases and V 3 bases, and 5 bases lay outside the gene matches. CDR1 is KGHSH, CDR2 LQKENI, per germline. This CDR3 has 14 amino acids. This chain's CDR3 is CASSPLTGGTEAFF. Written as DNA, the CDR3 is TGTGCCAGCTCACCTCTCACAGGGGGGACTGAAGCTTTCTTT.

The CDR3 protein is CAWSATGSGQPQHF. CDR3 in DNA: TGTGCCTGGAGTGCGACAGGGTCTGGTCAGCCCCAGCATTTT. The chain is built from TRBV30 and TRBJ1-5; 7 nucleotides line up with TRBD1. The CDR3 length is 14 residues. The junction had 6 bases not matched to a gene; V was cut back by 1 base and J by 6 bases. The V gene's germline CDR1 is GTSNPN and CDR2 SVGIG (reference sequence).

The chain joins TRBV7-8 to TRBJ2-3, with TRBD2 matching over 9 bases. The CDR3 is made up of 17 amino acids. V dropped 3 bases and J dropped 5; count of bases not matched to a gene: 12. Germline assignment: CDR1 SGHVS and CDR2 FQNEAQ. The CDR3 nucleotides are TGTGCCAGCAGCTTTCTGGTGGCGGGGGGGGTCGGAGATACGCAGTATTTT. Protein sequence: CASSFLVAGGVGDTQYF.

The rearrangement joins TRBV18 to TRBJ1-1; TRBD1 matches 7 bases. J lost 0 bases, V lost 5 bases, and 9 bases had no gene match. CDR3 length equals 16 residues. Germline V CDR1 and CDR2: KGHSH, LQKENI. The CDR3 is CASSDIPTGVNTEAFF. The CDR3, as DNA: TGTGCCAGCTCAGACATCCCTACAGGGGTGAACACTGAAGCTTTCTTT.

CDR3 bases: TGTGCCAGCAGCTTCCGAATCAGGACAGGGGTCGGGACAGATACGCAGTATTTT. Protein sequence: CASSFRIRTGVGTDTQYF. The rearrangement links TRBV11-2 to TRBJ2-3, with TRBD1 matching over 9 bases. V gave up 3 bases and J gave up 3 bases; unmatched junction bases: 13. The germline V gene encodes CDR1 SGHAT and CDR2 FQNNGV. The CDR3 runs 18 residues. The full variable domain, its missing parts supplied by reference TRBV11-2 and TRBJ2-3, is EAGVAQSPRYKIIEKRQSVAFWCNPISGHATLYWYQQILGQGPKLLIQFQNNGVVDDSQLPKDRFSAERLKGVDSTLKIQPAKLEDSAVYLCASSFRIRTGVGTDTQYFGPGTRLTVL.

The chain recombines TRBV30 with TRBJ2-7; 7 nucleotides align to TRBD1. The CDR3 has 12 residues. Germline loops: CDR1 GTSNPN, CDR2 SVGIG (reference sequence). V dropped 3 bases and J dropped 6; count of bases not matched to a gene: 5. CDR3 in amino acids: CAWRNRQGEQYF. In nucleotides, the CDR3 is TGTGCCTGGAGGAACCGACAGGGCGAGCAGTACTTC.

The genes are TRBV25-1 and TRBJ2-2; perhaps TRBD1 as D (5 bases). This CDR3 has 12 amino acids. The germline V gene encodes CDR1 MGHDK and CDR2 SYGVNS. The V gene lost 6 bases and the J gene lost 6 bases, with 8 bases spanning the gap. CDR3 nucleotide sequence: TGTGCCAGCAGCTACAGGTCCGGGGAGCTGTTTTTT. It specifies CASSYRSGELFF.

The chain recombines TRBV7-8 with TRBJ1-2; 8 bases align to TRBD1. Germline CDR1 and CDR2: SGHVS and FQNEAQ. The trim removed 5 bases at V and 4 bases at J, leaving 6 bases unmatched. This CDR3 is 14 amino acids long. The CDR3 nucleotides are TGTGCCAGCAGCGCTACAGGGGGGGGCTATGGCTACACCTTC. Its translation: CASSATGGGYGYTF.

The CDR3 DNA sequence: TGCAGCGCCCGGGGAGGTACAGTCACTGAAGCTTTCTTT. Its translation: CSARGGTVTEAFF. The V and J genes are TRBV29-1 and TRBJ1-1; D gene uncertain. Trimming pared 7 bases from V and 4 bases from J, leaving 16 bases between. The CDR3 is 13 amino acids. CDR1 is SQVTM and CDR2 is ANQGSEA in the germline V gene.

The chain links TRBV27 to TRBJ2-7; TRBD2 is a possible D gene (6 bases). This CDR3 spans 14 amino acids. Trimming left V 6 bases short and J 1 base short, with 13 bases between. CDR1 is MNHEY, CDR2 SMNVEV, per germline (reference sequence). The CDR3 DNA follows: TGTGCCAGCAGAACCCTGGGGGGATCCTACGAGCAGTACTTC. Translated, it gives CASRTLGGSYEQYF.

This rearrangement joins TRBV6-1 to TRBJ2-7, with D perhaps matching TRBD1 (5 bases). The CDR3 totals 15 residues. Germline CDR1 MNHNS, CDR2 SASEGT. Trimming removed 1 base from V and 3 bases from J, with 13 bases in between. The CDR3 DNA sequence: TGTGCCAGCAGTGAAGAGCAGGGAAGGGTCTACGAGCAGTACTTC. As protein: CASSEEQGRVYEQYF.

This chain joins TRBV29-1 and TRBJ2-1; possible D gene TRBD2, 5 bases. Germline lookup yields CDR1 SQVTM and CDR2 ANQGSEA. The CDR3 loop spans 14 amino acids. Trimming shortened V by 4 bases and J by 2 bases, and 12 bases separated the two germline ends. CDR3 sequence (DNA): TGCAGCGTTGCGGACCCCGGGACCTACAATGAGCAGTTCTTC. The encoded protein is CSVADPGTYNEQFF.

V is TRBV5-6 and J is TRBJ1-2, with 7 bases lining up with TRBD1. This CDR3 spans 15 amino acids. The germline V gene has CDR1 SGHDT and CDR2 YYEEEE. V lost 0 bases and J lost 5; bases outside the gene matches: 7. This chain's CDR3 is CASSLGQGGVYGYTF. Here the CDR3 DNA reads TGTGCCAGCAGCTTGGGACAGGGAGGTGTTTATGGCTACACCTTC.

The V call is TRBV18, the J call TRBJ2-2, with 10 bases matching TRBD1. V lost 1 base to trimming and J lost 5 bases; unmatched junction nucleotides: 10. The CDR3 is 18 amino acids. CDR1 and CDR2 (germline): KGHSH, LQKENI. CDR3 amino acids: CASSPRESGTGATGELFF. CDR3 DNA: TGTGCCAGCTCACCACGAGAGTCCGGGACAGGGGCGACCGGGGAGCTGTTTTTT.